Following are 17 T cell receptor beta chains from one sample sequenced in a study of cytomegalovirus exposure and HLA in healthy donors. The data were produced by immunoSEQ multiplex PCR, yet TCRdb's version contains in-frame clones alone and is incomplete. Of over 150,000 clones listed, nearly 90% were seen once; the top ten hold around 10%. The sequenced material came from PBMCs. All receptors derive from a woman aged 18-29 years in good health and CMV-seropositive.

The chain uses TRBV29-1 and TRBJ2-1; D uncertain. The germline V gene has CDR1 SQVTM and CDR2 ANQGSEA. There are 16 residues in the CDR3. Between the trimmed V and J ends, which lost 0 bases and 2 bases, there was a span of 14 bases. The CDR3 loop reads CSVEDRDFPPYNEQFF. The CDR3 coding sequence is TGCAGCGTTGAAGATCGAGACTTCCCCCCCTACAATGAGCAGTTCTTC.

The CDR3 protein is CASSLDADLNTEAFF. DNA of the CDR3: TGTGCCAGCAGCTTAGACGCAGATTTGAACACTGAAGCTTTCTTT. The J gene is TRBJ1-1, the V gene TRBV11-3, with no clear D. This CDR3 comprises 15 residues. The germline V gene has CDR1 SGHNT and CDR2 YENEEA. Trimming stripped 0 bases from V and 0 bases from J, with 8 bases between. Full variable domain (outside the CDR3, taken from reference TRBV11-3 and TRBJ1-1): EAGVVQSPRYKIIEKKQPVAFWCNPISGHNTLYWYLQNLGQGPELLIRYENEEAVDDSQLPKDRFSAERLKGVDSTLKIQPAELGDSAVYLCASSLDADLNTEAFFGQGTRLTVV.

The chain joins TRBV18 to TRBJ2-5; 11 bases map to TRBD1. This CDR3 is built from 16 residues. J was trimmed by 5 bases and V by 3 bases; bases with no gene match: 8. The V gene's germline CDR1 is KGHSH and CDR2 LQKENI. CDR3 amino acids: CASSPDRGPNRETQYF. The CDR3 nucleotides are TGTGCCAGCTCACCGGACAGGGGGCCTAATAGGGAGACCCAGTACTTC.

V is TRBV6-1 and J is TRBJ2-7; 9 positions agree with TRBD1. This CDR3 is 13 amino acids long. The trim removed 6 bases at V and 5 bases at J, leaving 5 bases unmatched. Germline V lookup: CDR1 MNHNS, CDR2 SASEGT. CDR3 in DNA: TGTGCCAGCAGAGGGACAGGGTCCCACGAGCAGTACTTC. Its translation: CASRGTGSHEQYF.

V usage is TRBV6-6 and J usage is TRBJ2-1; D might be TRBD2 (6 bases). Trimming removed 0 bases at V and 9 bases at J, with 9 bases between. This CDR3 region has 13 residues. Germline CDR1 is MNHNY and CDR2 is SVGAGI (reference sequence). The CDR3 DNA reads TGTGCCAGCAGTTACTCGACTAGAGGTGAGCAGTTCTTC. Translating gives CASSYSTRGEQFF.

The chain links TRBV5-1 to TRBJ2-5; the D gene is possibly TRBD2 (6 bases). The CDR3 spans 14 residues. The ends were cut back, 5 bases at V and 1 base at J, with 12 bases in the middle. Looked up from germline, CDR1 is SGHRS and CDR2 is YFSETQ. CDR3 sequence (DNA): TGCGCCAGCAGTTTAGGAGGGAGCCAAGAGACCCAGTACTTC. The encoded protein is CASSLGGSQETQYF. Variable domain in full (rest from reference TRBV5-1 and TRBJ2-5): KAGVTQTPRYLIKTRGQQVTLSCSPISGHRSVSWYQQTPGQGLQFLFEYFSETQRNKGNFPGRFSGRQFSNSRSEMNVSTLELGDSALYLCASSLGGSQETQYFGPGTRLLVL.

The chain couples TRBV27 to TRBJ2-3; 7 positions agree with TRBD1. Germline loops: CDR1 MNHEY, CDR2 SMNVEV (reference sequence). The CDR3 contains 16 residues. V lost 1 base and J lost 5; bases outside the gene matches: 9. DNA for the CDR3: TGTGCCAGCAGTTTATACAGGGGTCCATTGGAAGATACGCAGTATTTT. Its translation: CASSLYRGPLEDTQYF.

The CDR3 loop reads CASSLLVAGVDEQYF. In DNA, the CDR3 is TGTGCCAGCAGCTTGTTGGTAGCGGGAGTTGACGAGCAGTACTTC. The rearrangement joins TRBV5-5 to TRBJ2-7, with 9 bases fitting TRBD2. The CDR3 covers 15 residues. With V trimmed by 1 base and J by 5 bases, 7 bases remained unmatched. In germline, CDR1 is SGHKS, CDR2 YYEKEE (reference sequence). The full variable domain, rest sourced from reference TRBV5-5 and TRBJ2-7, is DAGVTQSPTHLIKTRGQQVTLRCSPISGHKSVSWYQQVLGQGPQFIFQYYEKEERGRGNFPDRFSARQFPNYSSELNVNALLLGDSALYLCASSLLVAGVDEQYFGPGTRLTVT.

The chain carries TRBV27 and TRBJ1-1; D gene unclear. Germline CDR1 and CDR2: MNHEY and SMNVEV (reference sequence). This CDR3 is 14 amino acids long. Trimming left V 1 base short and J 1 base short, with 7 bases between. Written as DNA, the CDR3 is TGTGCCAGCAGTTTATACACCGAGAACACTGAAGCTTTCTTT. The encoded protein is CASSLYTENTEAFF.

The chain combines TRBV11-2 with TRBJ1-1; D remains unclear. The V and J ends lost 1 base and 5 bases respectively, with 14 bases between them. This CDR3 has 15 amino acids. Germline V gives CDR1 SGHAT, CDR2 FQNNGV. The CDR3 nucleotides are TGTGCCAGCAGCTTAGTATTAGAGGGAGGTACTGAAGCTTTCTTT. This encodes CASSLVLEGGTEAFF. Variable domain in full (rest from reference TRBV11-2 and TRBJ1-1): EAGVAQSPRYKIIEKRQSVAFWCNPISGHATLYWYQQILGQGPKLLIQFQNNGVVDDSQLPKDRFSAERLKGVDSTLKIQPAKLEDSAVYLCASSLVLEGGTEAFFGQGTRLTVV.

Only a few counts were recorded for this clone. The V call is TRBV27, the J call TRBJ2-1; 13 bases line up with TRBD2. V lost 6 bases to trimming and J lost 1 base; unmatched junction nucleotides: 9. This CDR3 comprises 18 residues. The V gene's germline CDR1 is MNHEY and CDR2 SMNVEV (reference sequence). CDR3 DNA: TGTGCCAGCAGGGTGACTAGCGGGAGGTTTAGATCCTACAATGAGCAGTTCTTC. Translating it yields CASRVTSGRFRSYNEQFF.

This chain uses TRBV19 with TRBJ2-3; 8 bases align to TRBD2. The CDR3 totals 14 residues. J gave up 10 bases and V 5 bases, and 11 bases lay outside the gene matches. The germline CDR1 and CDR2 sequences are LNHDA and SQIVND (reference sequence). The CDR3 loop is CASSHGLAHSSQYF. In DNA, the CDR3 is TGTGCCAGTAGTCATGGACTAGCACACTCGTCGCAGTATTTT.

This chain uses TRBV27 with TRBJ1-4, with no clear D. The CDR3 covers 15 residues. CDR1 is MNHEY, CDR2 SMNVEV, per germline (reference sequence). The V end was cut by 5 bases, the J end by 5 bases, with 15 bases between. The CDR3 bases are TGTGCCAGCAGTCTTACAACGGGGTGGAATGAAAAACTGTTTTTT. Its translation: CASSLTTGWNEKLFF.

CDR3 DNA: TGTGCCAGCAGCTCTAGACGGGGGTGGGAGACCCAGTACTTC. Its protein product is CASSSRRGWETQYF. The rearrangement links TRBV5-4 to TRBJ2-5; weak D call: TRBD2 (6 bases). The germline CDR1 and CDR2 sequences are SGHNT and YYREEE (reference sequence). The CDR3 length is 14 residues. Trimming took off 3 bases at V and 5 bases at J, with 14 bases between the two ends.

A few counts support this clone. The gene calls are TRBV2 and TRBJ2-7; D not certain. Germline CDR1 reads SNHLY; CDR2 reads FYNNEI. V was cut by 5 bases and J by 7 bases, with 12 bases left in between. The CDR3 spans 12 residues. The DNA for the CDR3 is TGTGCCAGCAGTATTTTTCTGGCTGAGCAGTACTTC. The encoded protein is CASSIFLAEQYF.

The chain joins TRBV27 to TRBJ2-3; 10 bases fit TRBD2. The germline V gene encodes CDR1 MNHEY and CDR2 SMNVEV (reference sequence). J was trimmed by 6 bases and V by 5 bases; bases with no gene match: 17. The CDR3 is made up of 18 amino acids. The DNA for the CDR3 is TGTGCCAGCAGTCCACCCAGTCTTCTAGCGGGAGAACGGGATACGCAGTATTTT. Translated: CASSPPSLLAGERDTQYF.

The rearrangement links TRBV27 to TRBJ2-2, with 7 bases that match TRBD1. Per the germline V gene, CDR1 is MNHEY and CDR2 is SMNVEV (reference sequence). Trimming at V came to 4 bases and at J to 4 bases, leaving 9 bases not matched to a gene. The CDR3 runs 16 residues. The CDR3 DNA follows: TGTGCCAGCAGTTCCCCCCAGGGGGTCAGCACCGGGGAGCTGTTTTTT. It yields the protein CASSSPQGVSTGELFF.